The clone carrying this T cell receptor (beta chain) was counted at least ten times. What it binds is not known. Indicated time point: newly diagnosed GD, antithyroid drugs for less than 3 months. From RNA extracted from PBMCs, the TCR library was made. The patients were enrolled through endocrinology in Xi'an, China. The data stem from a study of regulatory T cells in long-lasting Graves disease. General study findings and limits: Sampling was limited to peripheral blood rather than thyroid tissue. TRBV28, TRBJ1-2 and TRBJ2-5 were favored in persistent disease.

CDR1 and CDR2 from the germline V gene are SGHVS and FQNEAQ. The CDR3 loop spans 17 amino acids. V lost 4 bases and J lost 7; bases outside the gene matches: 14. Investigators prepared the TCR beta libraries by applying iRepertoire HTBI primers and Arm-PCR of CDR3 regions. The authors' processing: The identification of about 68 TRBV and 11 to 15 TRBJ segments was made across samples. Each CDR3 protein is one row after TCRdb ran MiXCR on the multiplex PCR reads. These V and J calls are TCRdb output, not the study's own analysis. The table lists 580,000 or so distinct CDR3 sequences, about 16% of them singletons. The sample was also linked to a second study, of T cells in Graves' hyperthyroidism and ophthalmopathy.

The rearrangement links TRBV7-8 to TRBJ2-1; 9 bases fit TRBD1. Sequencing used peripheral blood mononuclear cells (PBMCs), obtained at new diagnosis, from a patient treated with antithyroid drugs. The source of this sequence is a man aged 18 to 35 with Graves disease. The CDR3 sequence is CASSSNSGTGIWNEQFF. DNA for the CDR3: TGTGCCAGCAGCTCAAACTCCGGGACAGGGATATGGAATGAGCAGTTCTTC. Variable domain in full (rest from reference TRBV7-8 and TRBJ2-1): GAGVSQSPRYKVAKRGQDVALRCDPISGHVSLFWYQQALGQGPEFLTYFQNEAQLDKSGLPSDRFFAERPEGSVSTLKIQRTQQEDSAVYLCASSSNSGTGIWNEQFFGPGTRLTVL.